The entry that follows covers one TCR beta chain sequence. The CDR3 has 14 amino acids. Germline assignment: CDR1 SGHAT and CDR2 FQNNGV. Trimming took off 1 base at V and 2 bases at J, with 5 bases between the two ends. The data belong to a study of cytomegalovirus exposure and HLA in healthy donors. The PCR contained 60 Vbeta and 13 Jbeta primers. The repertoire was sequenced with immunoSEQ multiplex PCR; TCRdb's copy has only in-frame clones and lacks some. The table shows about 150,000 clones, with 60% to 85% occurring only once. The sequencing sample was made of PBMCs. The chain recombines TRBV11-2 with TRBJ2-2, with D possibly being TRBD2 (5 bases). This receptor was obtained from a man aged 40-49 years in good health and CMV-seropositive. CDR3 coding DNA: TGTGCCAGCAGCTTAGCTAGCAACACCGGGGAGCTGTTTTTT. This encodes CASSLASNTGELFF.